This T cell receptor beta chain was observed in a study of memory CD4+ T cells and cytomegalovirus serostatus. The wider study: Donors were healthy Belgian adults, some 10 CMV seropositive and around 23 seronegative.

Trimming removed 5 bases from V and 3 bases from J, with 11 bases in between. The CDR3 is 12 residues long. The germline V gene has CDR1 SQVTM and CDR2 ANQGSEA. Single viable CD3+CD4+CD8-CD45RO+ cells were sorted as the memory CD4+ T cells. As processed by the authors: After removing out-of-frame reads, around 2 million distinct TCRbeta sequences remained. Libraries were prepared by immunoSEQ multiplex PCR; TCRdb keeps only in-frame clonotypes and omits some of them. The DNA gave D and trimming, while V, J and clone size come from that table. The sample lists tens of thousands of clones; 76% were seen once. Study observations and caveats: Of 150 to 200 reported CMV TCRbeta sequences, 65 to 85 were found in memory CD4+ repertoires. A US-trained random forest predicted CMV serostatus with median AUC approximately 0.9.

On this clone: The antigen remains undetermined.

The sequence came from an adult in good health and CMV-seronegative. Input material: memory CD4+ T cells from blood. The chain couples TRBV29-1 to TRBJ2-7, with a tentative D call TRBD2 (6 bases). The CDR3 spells CSVKGRDYEQYF. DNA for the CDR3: TGCAGCGTTAAGGGGCGGGACTACGAGCAGTACTTC.